The source of this T cell receptor (beta chain) is a study of T cell responses to AZD1222 COVID-19 vaccine. The overall study: Second doses that came at about 4 or about 12 weeks were put together. Study-wide findings and caveats: There were mostly white British donors and more females than males, and clonal diversity was possibly underestimated. Repertoires were obtained only post-peak T cell response.

Using immunoSEQ multiplex PCR, the repertoire was profiled, and TCRdb retains in-frame clones only, with some absent. Altogether 100,000 to 150,000 clones are present, 80% to 95% being singletons, with the ten largest covering 11% to 15%. As to this clone: Its matching antigen is unknown.

Germline-derived CDR1 and CDR2 are LNHDA and SQIVND (reference sequence). Trimming shortened V by 4 bases and J by 0 bases, and 10 bases separated the two germline ends. This CDR3 spans 14 amino acids. This TCR was recovered from an adult in good health. The specimen was peripheral blood, collected on day 0 of AZD1222 vaccination. The gene calls are TRBV19 and TRBJ2-7; no reliable D call. CDR3: CASSTTRSSYEQYF. DNA of the CDR3: TGTGCCAGTAGTACCACCAGGAGCTCCTACGAGCAGTACTTC. Full variable domain (missing parts from reference TRBV19 and TRBJ2-7): DGGITQSPKYLFRKEGQNVTLSCEQNLNHDAMYWYRQDPGQGLRLIYYSQIVNDFQKGDIAEGYSVSREKKESFPLTVTSAQKNPTAFYLCASSTTRSSYEQYFGPGTRLTVT.